This T cell receptor (beta chain) emerged from a study of beta chain features in type 1 diabetes. Study-level points and caveats: All four CD4+ subsets of Type 1 diabetes patients contained TCRB CDR3s that were moderately but significantly shorter.

As regards this clone: The antigen remains undetermined.

The CDR3 extends over 15 amino acids. Trimming removed 6 bases from V and 0 bases from J; junction bases left unmatched: 7. CDR1 is KGHSH and CDR2 is LQKENI in the germline V gene. By way of CD45RO/CCR7/CD25/CD127/CD95/CD27, the CD4+ regulatory, stem cell-like memory, central memory and naive cells were sorted. The sequenced template was cDNA made from the entire isolated RNA. Produced via immunoSEQ multiplex PCR; TCRdb's table is partial and in-frame only. The sample gives roughly 260,000 clones, about a tenth of which show up once; 0.017% is in the top ten. The sequence was obtained from a man under 40 with type 1 diabetes. Source material: naive CD4+ T cells from blood. This rearrangement joins TRBV18 to TRBJ2-7; 8 nucleotides align to TRBD1. This CDR3 reads CASSAGQALSYEQYF. CDR3 bases: TGTGCCAGCTCGGCGGGACAGGCCCTCTCCTACGAGCAGTACTTC.